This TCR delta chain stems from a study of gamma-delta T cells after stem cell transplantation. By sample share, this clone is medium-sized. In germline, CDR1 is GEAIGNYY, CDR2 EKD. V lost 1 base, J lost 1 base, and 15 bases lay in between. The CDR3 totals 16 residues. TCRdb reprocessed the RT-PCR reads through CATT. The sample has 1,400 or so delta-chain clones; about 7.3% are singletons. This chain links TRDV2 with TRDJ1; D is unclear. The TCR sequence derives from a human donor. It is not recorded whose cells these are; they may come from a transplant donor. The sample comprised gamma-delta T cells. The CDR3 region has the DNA TGTGCCTGTGACACGATCAGTACCCCAAGCACCGATAAACTCATCTTT. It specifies CACDTISTPSTDKLIF.